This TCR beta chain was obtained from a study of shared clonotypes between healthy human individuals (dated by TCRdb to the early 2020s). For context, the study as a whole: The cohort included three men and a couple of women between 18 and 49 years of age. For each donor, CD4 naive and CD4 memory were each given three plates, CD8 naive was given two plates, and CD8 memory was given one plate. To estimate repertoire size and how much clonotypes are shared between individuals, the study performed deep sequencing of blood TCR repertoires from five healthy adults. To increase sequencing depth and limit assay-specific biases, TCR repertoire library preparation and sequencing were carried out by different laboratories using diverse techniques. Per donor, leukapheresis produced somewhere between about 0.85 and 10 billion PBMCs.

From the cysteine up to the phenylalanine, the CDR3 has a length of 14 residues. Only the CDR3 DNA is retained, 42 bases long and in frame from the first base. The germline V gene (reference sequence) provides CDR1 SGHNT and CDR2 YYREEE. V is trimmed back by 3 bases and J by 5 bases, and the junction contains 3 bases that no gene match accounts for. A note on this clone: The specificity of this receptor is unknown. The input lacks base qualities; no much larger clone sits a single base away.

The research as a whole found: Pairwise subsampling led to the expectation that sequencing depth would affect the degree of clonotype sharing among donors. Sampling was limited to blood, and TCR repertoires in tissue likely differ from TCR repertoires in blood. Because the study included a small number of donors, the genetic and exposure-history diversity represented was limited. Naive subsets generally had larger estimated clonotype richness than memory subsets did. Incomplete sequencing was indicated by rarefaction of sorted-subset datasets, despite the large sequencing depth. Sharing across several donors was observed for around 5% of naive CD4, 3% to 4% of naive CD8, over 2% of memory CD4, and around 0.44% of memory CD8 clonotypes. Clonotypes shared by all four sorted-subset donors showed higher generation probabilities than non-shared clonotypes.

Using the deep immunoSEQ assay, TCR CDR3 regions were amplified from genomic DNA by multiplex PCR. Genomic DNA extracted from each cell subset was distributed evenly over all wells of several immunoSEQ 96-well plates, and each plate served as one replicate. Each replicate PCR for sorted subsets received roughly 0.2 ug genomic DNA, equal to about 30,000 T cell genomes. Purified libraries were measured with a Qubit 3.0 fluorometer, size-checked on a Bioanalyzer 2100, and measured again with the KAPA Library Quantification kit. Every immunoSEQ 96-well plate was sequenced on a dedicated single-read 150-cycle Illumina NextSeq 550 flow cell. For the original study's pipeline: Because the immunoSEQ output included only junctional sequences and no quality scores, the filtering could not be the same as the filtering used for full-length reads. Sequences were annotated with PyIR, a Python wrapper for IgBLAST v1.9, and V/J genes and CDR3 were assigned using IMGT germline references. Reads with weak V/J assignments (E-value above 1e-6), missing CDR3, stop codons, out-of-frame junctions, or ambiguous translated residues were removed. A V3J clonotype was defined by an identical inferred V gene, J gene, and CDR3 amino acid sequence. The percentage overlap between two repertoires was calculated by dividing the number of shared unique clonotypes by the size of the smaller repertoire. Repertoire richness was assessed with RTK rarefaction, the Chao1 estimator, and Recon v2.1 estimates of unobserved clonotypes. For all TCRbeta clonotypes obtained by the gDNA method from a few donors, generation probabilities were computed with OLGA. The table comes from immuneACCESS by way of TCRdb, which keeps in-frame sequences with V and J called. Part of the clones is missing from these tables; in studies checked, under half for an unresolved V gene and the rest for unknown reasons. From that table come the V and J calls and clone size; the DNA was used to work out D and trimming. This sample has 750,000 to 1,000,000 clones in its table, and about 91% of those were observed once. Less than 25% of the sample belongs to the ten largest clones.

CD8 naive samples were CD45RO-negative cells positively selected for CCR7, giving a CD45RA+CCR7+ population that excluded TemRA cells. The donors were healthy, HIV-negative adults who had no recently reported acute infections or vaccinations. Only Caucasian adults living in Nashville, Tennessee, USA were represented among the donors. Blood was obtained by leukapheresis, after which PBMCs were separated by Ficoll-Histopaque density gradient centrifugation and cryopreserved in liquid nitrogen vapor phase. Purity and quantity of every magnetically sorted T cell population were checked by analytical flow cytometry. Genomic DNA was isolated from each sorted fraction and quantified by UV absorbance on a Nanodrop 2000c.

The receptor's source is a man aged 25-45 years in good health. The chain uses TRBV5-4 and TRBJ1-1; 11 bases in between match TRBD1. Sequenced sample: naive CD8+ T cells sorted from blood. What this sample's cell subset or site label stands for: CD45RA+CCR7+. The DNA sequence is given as TGTGCCAGCAGCTCGGGACAGGGGGATACTGAAGCTTTCTTT. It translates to CASSSGQGDTEAFF.